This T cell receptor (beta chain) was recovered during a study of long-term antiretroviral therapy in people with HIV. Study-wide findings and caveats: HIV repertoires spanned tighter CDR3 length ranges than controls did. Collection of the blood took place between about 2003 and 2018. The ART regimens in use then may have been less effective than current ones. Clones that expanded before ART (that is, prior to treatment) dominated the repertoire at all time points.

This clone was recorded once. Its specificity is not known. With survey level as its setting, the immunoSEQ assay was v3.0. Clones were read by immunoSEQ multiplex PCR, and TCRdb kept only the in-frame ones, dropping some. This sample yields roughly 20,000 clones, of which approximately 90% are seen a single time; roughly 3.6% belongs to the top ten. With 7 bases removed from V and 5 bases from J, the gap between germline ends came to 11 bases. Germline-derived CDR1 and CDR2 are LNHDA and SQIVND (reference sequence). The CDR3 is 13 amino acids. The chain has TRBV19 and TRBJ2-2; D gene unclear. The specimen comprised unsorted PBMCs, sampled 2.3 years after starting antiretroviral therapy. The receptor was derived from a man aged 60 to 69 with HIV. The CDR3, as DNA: TGTGCCAGTAAGAAGGTGGGGACCGGGGAGCTGTTTTTT. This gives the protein CASKKVGTGELFF. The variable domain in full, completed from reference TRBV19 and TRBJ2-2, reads DGGITQSPKYLFRKEGQNVTLSCEQNLNHDAMYWYRQDPGQGLRLIYYSQIVNDFQKGDIAEGYSVSREKKESFPLTVTSAQKNPTAFYLCASKKVGTGELFFGEGSRLTVL.